The 16 T cell receptor beta chains reported below all come from one sample, sequenced in a study of OX40 agonist ivuxolimab in advanced cancers. Method: immunoSEQ multiplex PCR; TCRdb's copy keeps in-frame clones and lacks some. The sample lists about 100,000 clones; about nine tenths were seen once. The sequences come from CD4+ or CD8+ T cells sorted from blood, collected in a trial of the OX40 agonist ivuxolimab. These receptors originate from an adult with an advanced solid tumor such as melanoma, head and neck, liver or kidney cancer.

The chain has TRBV6-6 and TRBJ1-3; 10 nucleotides line up with TRBD1. Germline V CDR1 and CDR2: MNHNY, SVGAGI (reference sequence). This CDR3 comprises 16 residues. With 2 bases clipped from V and 2 bases from J, the junction kept 3 bases outside the gene matches. In nucleotides, the CDR3 is TGTGCCAGCAGTTACAGAGGGACAGGGGCTGGAAACACCATATATTTT. It translates to CASSYRGTGAGNTIYF.

V gene TRBV27 combines with J gene TRBJ1-1; possibly TRBD1 for D (5 bases). The length of the CDR3 is 14 residues. Trimming removed 4 bases at V and 1 base at J, with 10 bases between. Germline V gene data show CDR1 as MNHEY and CDR2 as SMNVEV (reference sequence). CDR3 nucleotides: TGTGCCAGCAGTTGGGGACTTGGGAACACTGAAGCTTTCTTT. It specifies CASSWGLGNTEAFF.

The gene calls are TRBV27 and TRBJ2-1, with TRBD2 identical over 7 bases. The CDR3 loop spans 16 amino acids. Germline loops: CDR1 MNHEY, CDR2 SMNVEV (reference sequence). V lost 6 bases to trimming and J lost 0 bases; unmatched junction nucleotides: 8. The CDR3 sequence is CASRGGGSASYNEQFF. In nucleotides, the CDR3 is TGTGCCAGCAGAGGAGGCGGGAGCGCCTCCTACAATGAGCAGTTCTTC.

The gene calls are TRBV19 and TRBJ1-1, with D possibly being TRBD1 (6 bases). Germline CDR1 is LNHDA and CDR2 is SQIVND (reference sequence). CDR3 length equals 14 residues. The V end was cut by 3 bases, the J end by 6 bases, with 14 bases between. The CDR3 here is CASSMAAGVAEAFF. CDR3 sequence (DNA): TGTGCCAGTAGTATGGCGGCAGGGGTGGCTGAAGCTTTCTTT.

V and J are TRBV2 and TRBJ1-1; TRBD1 matches at 7 bases. This CDR3 comprises 14 residues. The trim removed 7 bases at V and 8 bases at J, leaving 13 bases unmatched. Germline V gives CDR1 SNHLY, CDR2 FYNNEI. CDR3 nucleotides: TGTGCCAGCACCACGGGTAGGGGGCCGTGGGAAGCTTTCTTT. It specifies CASTTGRGPWEAFF.

The rearrangement uses TRBV11-3 and TRBJ2-1; D remains unclear. V was clipped by 2 bases and J by 13 bases, with 12 bases between them. The V gene's germline CDR1 is SGHNT and CDR2 YENEEA. This CDR3 has 12 amino acids. The CDR3 DNA reads as TGTGCCAGCAGCTTACTTCCCACTGAACAGTTCTTC. It translates to CASSLLPTEQFF.

J is TRBJ2-1 and V is TRBV27, with 7 bases aligning to TRBD1. J gave up 1 base and V 4 bases, and 7 bases lay outside the gene matches. The germline CDR1 and CDR2 sequences are MNHEY and SMNVEV (reference sequence). The CDR3 spans 16 residues. The CDR3 DNA sequence: TGTGCCAGCAGTTCCTTAGGGGGCCTATCCTACAATGAGCAGTTCTTC. Its protein product is CASSSLGGLSYNEQFF.

V and J are TRBV4-2 and TRBJ2-2; D gene ambiguous. The CDR3 extends over 17 amino acids. With 1 base removed from V and 2 bases from J, the gap between germline ends came to 14 bases. Germline V CDR1 and CDR2: LGHNA, YNFKEQ. The CDR3 bases are TGTGCCAGCAGCCAAGCGCGGACCGCCACCAACACCGGGGAGCTGTTTTTT. Translating gives CASSQARTATNTGELFF.

CDR3 amino acids: CASSPGGGRVHEQYF. The CDR3 nucleotides read TGTGCCAGTAGTCCCGGTGGAGGGAGGGTCCACGAGCAGTACTTC. V is TRBV19 and J is TRBJ2-7, with 7 positions matching TRBD2. CDR1 and CDR2 (germline): LNHDA, SQIVND (reference sequence). Unmatched junction bases numbered 12, after V lost 5 bases and J lost 5 bases. This CDR3 is 15 amino acids long.

The chain carries TRBV27 and TRBJ2-1; tentatively, D is TRBD1 (5 bases). Between the trimmed V and J ends, which lost 3 bases and 5 bases, there was a span of 11 bases. CDR1 is MNHEY and CDR2 is SMNVEV in the germline V gene (reference sequence). This CDR3 comprises 14 residues. CDR3 sequence reads: CASSFMTADNEQFF. DNA for the CDR3: TGTGCCAGCAGTTTCATGACAGCAGACAATGAGCAGTTCTTC.

The chain has TRBV25-1 and TRBJ2-2, with a weak D call TRBD2 (5 bases). With 4 bases removed from V and 8 bases from J, the gap between germline ends came to 11 bases. Germline V gene lookup returns CDR1 MGHDK and CDR2 SYGVNS. This CDR3 region has 13 residues. The chain's CDR3 is CASSGGGPGELFF. For the CDR3, the DNA is TGTGCCAGCAGTGGAGGAGGCCCGGGGGAGCTGTTTTTT.

The chain uses TRBV29-1 and TRBJ1-2; 10 nucleotides line up with TRBD1. The ends lost 7 bases at V and 8 bases at J; junction bases unmatched: 7. There are 12 residues in the CDR3. CDR1 SQVTM and CDR2 ANQGSEA come from the germline V gene. The CDR3 loop reads CSAGTGAEGYTF. Written as DNA, the CDR3 is TGCAGCGCCGGGACAGGGGCTGAAGGCTACACCTTC.

V and J are TRBV11-2 and TRBJ1-1, with D maybe TRBD1 (5 bases). The V gene lost 0 bases and the J gene lost 6 bases, with 14 bases spanning the gap. The germline V gene encodes CDR1 SGHAT and CDR2 FQNNGV. There are 15 residues in the CDR3. The CDR3 DNA sequence: TGTGCCAGCAGCTTAGACCTGGGACCGCACGCTGAAGCTTTCTTT. Translation gives CASSLDLGPHAEAFF.

The chain recombines TRBV28 with TRBJ2-5, with D possibly being TRBD1 or TRBD2 (5 bases each). CDR1 and CDR2 (germline): MDHEN, SYDVKM. The ends were cut back, 2 bases at V and 2 bases at J, with 15 bases in the middle. The CDR3 is 16 amino acids. The CDR3 sequence: CASSLLGDGKQETQYF. As DNA, the CDR3 is TGTGCCAGCAGTTTACTCGGGGACGGGAAACAAGAGACCCAGTACTTC.

The V gene is TRBV4-1, the J gene TRBJ2-3, with TRBD2 identical over 10 bases. Germline V CDR1 and CDR2: MGHRA, YSYEKL. Unmatched junction bases numbered 3, after V lost 3 bases and J lost 6 bases. This CDR3 has 14 amino acids. CDR3 DNA sequence: TGCGCCAGCAGCCAGGCTAGCGGGAGCGATACGCAGTATTTT. It specifies CASSQASGSDTQYF.

J is TRBJ2-3 and V is TRBV11-3, with D hard to call. Germline V lookup: CDR1 SGHNT, CDR2 YENEEA. The germline V and J ends were trimmed by 4 bases and 5 bases, with 10 bases remaining between them. The CDR3 contains 13 residues. Here the CDR3 reads CASSSLTGDTQYF. The CDR3 nucleotides are TGTGCCAGCAGCTCCCTGACTGGAGATACGCAGTATTTT.